The 4 T cell receptor beta chains given below trace back to one sample, sequenced in a study of blood T cell repertoires in COVID-19 (dated by TCRdb to 2020 to 2022). Libraries were constructed by the immunoSEQ multiplex PCR assay. The table comes from immuneACCESS by way of TCRdb, which keeps in-frame sequences with V and J called. Part of the clones is missing from these tables; in studies checked, under half for an unresolved V gene and the rest for unknown reasons. This sample lists under 500,000 clones; 80% to 90% were detected once. Of the sample, 1% to 1.3% is held by the ten largest clones. The material sequenced was PBMCs or T cells enriched from blood (not recorded which). These receptors were obtained from a man aged 25-45 years who had recovered from COVID-19.

The J gene is TRBJ1-5, the V gene TRBV7-8, with TRBD1 matching over 11 bases. Trimming removed 5 bases from V and 0 bases from J; junction bases left unmatched: 6. This CDR3 is built from 17 residues. Germline CDR1 is SGHVS and CDR2 is FQNEAQ. The CDR3 protein is CASSPGTGGISNQPQHF. CDR3 bases: TGTGCCAGCAGCCCAGGGACAGGGGGGATTAGCAATCAGCCCCAGCATTTT.

DNA for the CDR3: TGTGCCAGCAGCCGCGACCGGGGCGAGGGAGGGGAGACCCAGTACTTC. Protein product: CASSRDRGEGGETQYF. V and J are TRBV13 and TRBJ2-5; 7 bases are a match to TRBD2. Germline CDR1 PRHDT, CDR2 FYEKMQ (reference sequence). The CDR3 is 16 amino acids. J was trimmed by 5 bases and V by 5 bases; bases with no gene match: 14.

This clone was counted once. The J gene is TRBJ2-5, the V gene TRBV10-1; D may be TRBD1 (5 bases). The CDR3 runs 13 residues. Looked up from germline, CDR1 is WNHNN and CDR2 is SYGVQD (reference sequence). V was clipped by 0 bases and J by 5 bases, with 7 bases between them. The CDR3 DNA reads as TGCGCCAGCAGTGAGTCGCCAGGGGAGACCCAGTACTTC. Translating it yields CASSESPGETQYF.

The gene calls are TRBV10-2 and TRBJ2-7; D is possibly TRBD1 (6 bases). The CDR3 spans 16 residues. The V end lost 0 bases, the J end lost 1 base, and 13 bases lay between the germline ends. Germline V gene sequence: CDR1 WSHSY, CDR2 SAAADI. The DNA for the CDR3 is TGCGCCAGCAGTGAGTCGATGGGGGCCCGGTCCTACGAGCAGTACTTC. Protein sequence: CASSESMGARSYEQYF.